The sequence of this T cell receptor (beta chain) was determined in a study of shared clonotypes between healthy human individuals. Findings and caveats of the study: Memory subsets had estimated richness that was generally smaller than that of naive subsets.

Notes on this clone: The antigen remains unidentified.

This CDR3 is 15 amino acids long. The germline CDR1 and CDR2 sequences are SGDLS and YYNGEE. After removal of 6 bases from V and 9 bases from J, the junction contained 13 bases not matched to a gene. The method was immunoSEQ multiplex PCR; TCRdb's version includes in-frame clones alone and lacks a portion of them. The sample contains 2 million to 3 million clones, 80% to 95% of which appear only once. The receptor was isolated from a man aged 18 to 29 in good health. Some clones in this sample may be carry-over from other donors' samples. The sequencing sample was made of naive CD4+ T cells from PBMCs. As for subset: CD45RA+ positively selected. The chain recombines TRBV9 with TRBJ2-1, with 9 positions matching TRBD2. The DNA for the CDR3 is TGTGCCAGCACCCTCGGACTAGCGACGGTGGGTGAGCAGTTCTTC. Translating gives CASTLGLATVGEQFF.